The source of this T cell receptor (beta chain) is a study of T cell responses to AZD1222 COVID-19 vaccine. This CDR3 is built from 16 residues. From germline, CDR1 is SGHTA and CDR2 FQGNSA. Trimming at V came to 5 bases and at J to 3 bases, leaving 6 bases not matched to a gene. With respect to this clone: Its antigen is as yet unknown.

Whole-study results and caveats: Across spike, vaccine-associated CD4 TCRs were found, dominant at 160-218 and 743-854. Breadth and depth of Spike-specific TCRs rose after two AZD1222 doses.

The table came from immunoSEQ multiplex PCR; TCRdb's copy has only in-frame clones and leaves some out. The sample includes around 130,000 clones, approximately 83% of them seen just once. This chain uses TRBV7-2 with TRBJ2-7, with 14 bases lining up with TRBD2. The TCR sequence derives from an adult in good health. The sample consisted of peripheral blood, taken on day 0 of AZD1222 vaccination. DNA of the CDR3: TGTGCCAGCAGCACCAGGACTAGCGGGAGGCGCTACGAGCAGTACTTC. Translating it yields CASSTRTSGRRYEQYF.